A single sample gave rise to the 26 T cell receptor beta chains below, sequenced in a study of T cells expressing NK-cell markers. TCRdb reprocessed the 5' RACE reads, with one entry per CDR3 protein and no DNA. The table lists fewer than 400,000 distinct CDR3 sequences. The sample taken for sequencing was blood T cells: a sorted CD56 or NKG2C T cell subset, CD4+ or CD8+ T cells, or bulk PBMC T cells (not recorded which). These receptors all come from a woman between 50 and 59 years old in good health.

The chain carries TRBV7-2 and TRBJ1-1; as DNA is missing, the TRBD1 call by TCRdb cannot be tested. The length of the CDR3 is 16 residues. Germline V gene lookup returns CDR1 SGHTA and CDR2 FQGNSA. CDR3 sequence reads: CASSLALFRGNTEAFF.

The gene calls are TRBV20-1 and TRBJ2-7; the D gene TCRdb calls, TRBD2, cannot be checked with no DNA. Germline V gene data show CDR1 as DFQATT and CDR2 as SNEGSKA (reference sequence). The CDR3 runs 15 residues. CDR3 region: CSAGGAPSRNYEQYF.

The chain carries TRBV9 and TRBJ2-1. CDR1 is SGDLS and CDR2 is YYNGEE in the germline V gene. The CDR3 runs 13 residues. The CDR3 sequence is CASSGQADNEQFF.

The CDR3 sequence is CSALLRGGEYF. The chain carries TRBV20-1 and TRBJ2-3; lacking DNA, the TRBD1 call made by TCRdb goes unchecked. The germline gives CDR1 DFQATT, CDR2 SNEGSKA (reference sequence). CDR3 length: 11 amino acids.

The chain carries TRBV5-6 and TRBJ2-1. This CDR3 region has 15 residues. Germline V gene lookup returns CDR1 SGHDT and CDR2 YYEEEE. The CDR3 region is CASSFRTVSYNEQFF. The full variable domain, completed using reference TRBV5-6 and TRBJ2-1, is DAGVTQSPTHLIKTRGQQVTLRCSPKSGHDTVSWYQQALGQGPQFIFQYYEEEERQRGNFPDRFSGHQFPNYSSELNVNALLLGDSALYLCASSFRTVSYNEQFFGPGTRLTVL.

V is TRBV12-3 or TRBV12-4 and J is TRBJ2-1. This CDR3 contains 15 residues. CDR3 region: CASSQAGGTYNEQFF.

The CDR3 protein is CAIKTTGASNTGELFF. The chain recombines TRBV10-3 with TRBJ2-2; absent DNA, TCRdb's TRBD1 call cannot be checked. Germline V gives CDR1 ENHRY, CDR2 SYGVKD. This CDR3 is built from 16 residues.

The V and J genes are TRBV10-3 and TRBJ1-5; TCRdb's D gene call, TRBD1, goes unchecked for lack of DNA. CDR1 ENHRY and CDR2 SYGVKD come from the germline V gene. The CDR3 totals 13 residues. The CDR3 protein is CAISEAPGVPQHF.

The V gene is TRBV20-1, the J gene TRBJ1-2. The germline V gene has CDR1 DFQATT and CDR2 SNEGSKA (reference sequence). The length of the CDR3 is 13 residues. CDR3 amino acids: CSARDQRGLGYTF.

J is TRBJ2-7 and V is TRBV5-1; the TCRdb call, TRBD1, lacks DNA for checking. The CDR3 runs 16 residues. Germline-derived CDR1 and CDR2 are SGHRS and YFSETQ. The CDR3 here is CASSRTTGQPSDEQYF.

J is TRBJ2-1 and V is TRBV29-1; lacking DNA, the TRBD1 call made by TCRdb goes unchecked. CDR3 size: 12 residues. Germline CDR1 is SQVTM and CDR2 is ANQGSEA. CDR3 sequence: CSVEGDFSEQFF.

This chain links TRBV10-3 with TRBJ2-6; TCRdb's D call, TRBD1, is unchecked because there is no DNA. CDR3 length equals 15 residues. The germline CDR1 and CDR2 sequences are ENHRY and SYGVKD. Here the CDR3 reads CAISGGSSGANVLTF.

V usage is TRBV14 and J usage is TRBJ2-1; TCRdb picks TRBD2, but there is no DNA to check that call. The length of the CDR3 is 20 residues. Germline loops: CDR1 SGHDN, CDR2 FVKESK. This CDR3 is CASSQGTRTSSTGSYNEQFF.

V gene TRBV12-3 or TRBV12-4 combines with J gene TRBJ2-1; TCRdb calls TRBD2, which cannot be checked without DNA. This CDR3 region has 16 residues. CDR3 sequence: CASSFHRGLEDNEQFF.

V gene TRBV3-1 combines with J gene TRBJ2-1; the D call from TCRdb, TRBD1, cannot be confirmed without DNA. This CDR3 is built from 13 residues. Germline V gene lookup returns CDR1 LGHDT and CDR2 YNNKEL (reference sequence). The CDR3 sequence: CASSQDLEGRQFF.

The gene calls are TRBV27 and TRBJ2-7; absent DNA, TCRdb's TRBD1 call cannot be checked. CDR1 and CDR2 (germline): MNHEY, SMNVEV (reference sequence). This CDR3 has 15 residues. The chain's CDR3 is CASNPEGHNFHEQYF.

J is TRBJ1-2 and V is TRBV27. The germline gives CDR1 MNHEY, CDR2 SMNVEV (reference sequence). This CDR3 is 14 amino acids long. The CDR3: CASSQTYANYGYTF.

The rearrangement joins TRBV5-1 to TRBJ2-6. Germline CDR1 and CDR2: SGHRS and YFSETQ. The CDR3 totals 16 residues. CDR3 sequence reads: CASSLRQAAGANVLTF.

The chain couples TRBV5-6 to TRBJ2-3; the D call of TRBD2 rests on TCRdb alone, since no DNA is present to check it. The CDR3 totals 16 residues. Germline values: CDR1 SGHDT, CDR2 YYEEEE. CDR3 protein: CASSLRVGPGGDTQYF.

This chain connects TRBV27 to TRBJ2-2; TCRdb outputs TRBD1, but without DNA this stays unchecked. CDR3 size: 17 residues. CDR1 is MNHEY, CDR2 SMNVEV, per germline (reference sequence). CDR3 in amino acids: CASRRYRGREYTGELFF.

V and J are TRBV5-6 and TRBJ2-5; lacking DNA, the TRBD1 call made by TCRdb goes unchecked. Germline CDR1 SGHDT, CDR2 YYEEEE. The CDR3 length is 16 residues. The CDR3: CASSLVSRRGEETQYF.

The chain joins TRBV12-3 or TRBV12-4 to TRBJ2-2; the D call of TRBD2 rests on TCRdb alone, since no DNA is present to check it. The CDR3 totals 14 residues. CDR3 loop: CASSFDSGGGELFF.

This chain uses TRBV20-1 with TRBJ2-2; absent DNA, TCRdb's TRBD2 call cannot be checked. The V gene's germline CDR1 is DFQATT and CDR2 SNEGSKA (reference sequence). CDR3 length: 15 residues. The CDR3 here is CSAMKLAMNTGELFF.

The V gene is TRBV5-6, the J gene TRBJ2-3; TCRdb's D call, TRBD1, is unchecked because there is no DNA. The CDR3 spans 15 residues. CDR1 is SGHDT and CDR2 is YYEEEE in the germline V gene. The CDR3 reads CASRPGQGSWHTQYF.

The rearrangement uses TRBV28 and TRBJ1-2. The germline V gene encodes CDR1 MDHEN and CDR2 SYDVKM. This CDR3 contains 11 residues. The CDR3 region is CASRAARGYTF.

The CDR3 is CSVQLAGGPREQYF. This chain connects TRBV29-1 to TRBJ2-7; no DNA is available, so the TRBD2 call from TCRdb remains unchecked. Germline V gene sequence: CDR1 SQVTM, CDR2 ANQGSEA. The length of the CDR3 is 14 residues.